This record concerns one TCR beta chain sequence. What it binds is not known. Per the germline V gene, CDR1 is DFQATT and CDR2 is SNEGSKA (reference sequence). CDR3 length: 14 residues. This sample is drawn from a study of blood T cells in healthy people across ages. Study-level findings and limits: Diversity estimates drawn from one million T cells were deemed underestimates.

A second PCR of 7 to 11 cycles used a sample-barcoded 5' primer and a J-beta primer mix. TCRdb fed the 5' RACE reads into MiXCR, producing one record per CDR3 protein. Among approximately 880,000 distinct CDR3 sequences listed, around 46% were seen once. The material sequenced was blood. This sequence originates from a man aged 25 to 40 in good health. The rearrangement links TRBV20-1 to TRBJ2-7, with 8 bases fitting TRBD1. The tail of the sequence fits TRBJ2-5 better, so the J call may be wrong. The CDR3 nucleotides are TGCAGTGCTGTCCAGGGGGCATTAGGAGAGACCCAGTACTTC. It is translated as CSAVQGALGETQYF.